This T cell receptor beta chain was sequenced in a study of T cell responses to AZD1222 COVID-19 vaccine. Study-level background: It was second doses at about 4 or about 12 weeks that were pooled.

There are 14 residues in the CDR3. J was trimmed by 3 bases and V by 3 bases; bases with no gene match: 2. Germline V gene data show CDR1 as SGHVS and CDR2 as FQNEAQ. Sequencing was performed with immunoSEQ multiplex PCR; in TCRdb, only in-frame clones are kept and a portion is missing. The sample contains about 180,000 clones, 88% of which appear only once. Study observations and caveats: Dominant CD4 TCR responses targeted spike regions 160-218 and 743-854. There were mostly white British donors and more females than males, and clonal diversity was possibly underestimated.

Remarks on this clone: Antigen: not known.

This specimen consisted of peripheral blood, obtained on day 0 of AZD1222 vaccination. The chain is built from TRBV7-8 and TRBJ1-3; 7 bases line up with TRBD1. The receptor's source is an adult in good health. CDR3 region: CASSLRDSGNTIYF. The DNA for the CDR3 is TGTGCCAGCAGCTTGCGGGACAGTGGAAACACCATATATTTT.